This entry describes one T cell receptor (beta chain). Original methodology: From reference gene primer amplification, estimates of nucleated cell counts were derived. This table comes from immunoSEQ multiplex PCR, and its TCRdb copy is limited to in-frame clones, with some not included. Clone size and V and J calls were adopted from that table, with D and trimming inferred from the DNA. The sample holds about 140,000 clones, 80% to 90% seen once. This record belongs to a study of blood T cell repertoires in COVID-19. Study-level information: Material from acute and convalescent COVID-19 was sourced from the United States, Italy and Spain. Sample material is recorded as cDNA or gDNA derived from T cells, B-cell-depleted T cells, or PBMCs.

This CDR3 has 16 amino acids. V lost 1 base and J 4 bases, leaving 15 bases between the germline ends. Germline assignment: CDR1 SGHRS and CDR2 YFSETQ. Material: peripheral blood. This chain connects TRBV5-1 to TRBJ1-3, with D unresolved. The sequence derives from a man between 60 and 75 years old with active or convalescent COVID-19. CDR3: CASSLRSSQAGNTIYF. The CDR3 nucleotides are TGCGCCAGCAGCTTGAGGTCGAGCCAGGCCGGAAACACCATATATTTT.